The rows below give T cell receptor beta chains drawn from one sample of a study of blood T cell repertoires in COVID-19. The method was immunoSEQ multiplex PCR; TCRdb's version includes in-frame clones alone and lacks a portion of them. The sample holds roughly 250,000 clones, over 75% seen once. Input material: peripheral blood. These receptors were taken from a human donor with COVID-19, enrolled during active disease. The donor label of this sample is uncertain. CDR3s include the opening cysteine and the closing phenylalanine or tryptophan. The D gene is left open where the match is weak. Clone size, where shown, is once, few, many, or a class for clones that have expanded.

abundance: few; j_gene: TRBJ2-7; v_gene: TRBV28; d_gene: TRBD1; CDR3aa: CASSIPGTGPYEQYF; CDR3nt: TGTGCCAGCAGTATCCCCGGGACAGGGCCCTACGAGCAGTACTTC
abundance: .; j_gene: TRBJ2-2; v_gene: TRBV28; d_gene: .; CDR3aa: CASSFLESSGELFF; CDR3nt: TGTGCCAGCAGTTTCTTGGAGTCTTCCGGGGAGCTGTTTTTT
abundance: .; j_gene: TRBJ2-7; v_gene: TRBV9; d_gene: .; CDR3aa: CASSATLGGPHEQYF; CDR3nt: TGTGCCAGCAGCGCAACATTGGGGGGGCCCCACGAGCAGTACTTC
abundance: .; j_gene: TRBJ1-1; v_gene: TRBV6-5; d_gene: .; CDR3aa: CASSFQQQNTEAFF; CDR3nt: TGTGCCAGCAGTTTCCAACAGCAGAACACTGAAGCTTTCTTT
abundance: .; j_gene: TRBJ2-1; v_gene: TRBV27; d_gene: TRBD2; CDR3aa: CASSPIQLAGGPDEQFF; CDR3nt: TGTGCCAGCAGTCCGATCCAGCTAGCGGGAGGGCCAGATGAGCAGTTCTTC
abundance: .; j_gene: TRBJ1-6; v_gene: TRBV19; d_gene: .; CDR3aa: CASSIAGASDNSPLHF; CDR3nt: TGTGCCAGTAGTATAGCTGGGGCATCAGATAATTCACCCCTCCACTTT
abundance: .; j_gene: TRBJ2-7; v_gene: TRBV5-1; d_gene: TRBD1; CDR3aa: CASSQRQGSSYEQYF; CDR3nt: TGCGCCAGCAGCCAGCGACAGGGGAGCTCCTACGAGCAGTACTTC
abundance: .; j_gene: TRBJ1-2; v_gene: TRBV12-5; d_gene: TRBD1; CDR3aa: CASGIGQDYGYTF; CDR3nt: TGTGCTAGTGGTATCGGACAGGACTATGGCTACACCTTC
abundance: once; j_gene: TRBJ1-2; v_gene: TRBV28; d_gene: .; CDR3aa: CADQGNYGYTF; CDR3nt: TGTGCCGACCAGGGTAACTATGGCTACACCTTC
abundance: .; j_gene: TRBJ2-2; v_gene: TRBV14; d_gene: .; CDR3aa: CASSQEVGAGELFF; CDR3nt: TGTGCCAGCAGCCAAGAAGTAGGGGCCGGGGAGCTGTTTTTT
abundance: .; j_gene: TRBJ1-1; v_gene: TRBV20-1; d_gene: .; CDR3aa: CSASYQGPNTEAFF; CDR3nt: TGCAGTGCTAGTTATCAGGGGCCGAACACTGAAGCTTTCTTT
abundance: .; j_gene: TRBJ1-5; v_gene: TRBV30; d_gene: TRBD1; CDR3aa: CASKQGADQPQHF; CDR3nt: TGTGCCTCCAAACAGGGGGCGGATCAGCCCCAGCATTTT
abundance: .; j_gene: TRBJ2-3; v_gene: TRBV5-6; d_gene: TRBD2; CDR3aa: CASSLGRAWTDTQYF; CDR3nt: TGTGCCAGCAGCTTAGGGAGGGCCTGGACAGATACGCAGTATTTT
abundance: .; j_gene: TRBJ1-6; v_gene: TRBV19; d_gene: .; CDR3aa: CASHTDLNSPLHF; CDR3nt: TGTGCCAGCCACACCGATCTCAATTCACCCCTCCACTTT
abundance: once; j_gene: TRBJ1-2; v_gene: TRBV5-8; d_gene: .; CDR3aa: CASSRGGAGTNYGYTF; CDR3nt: TGTGCCAGCAGCCGGGGAGGGGCAGGGACTAACTATGGCTACACCTTC
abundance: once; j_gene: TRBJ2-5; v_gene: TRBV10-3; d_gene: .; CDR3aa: CAISESGGQETQYF; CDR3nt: TGTGCCATCAGTGAGTCTGGCGGCCAAGAGACCCAGTACTTC
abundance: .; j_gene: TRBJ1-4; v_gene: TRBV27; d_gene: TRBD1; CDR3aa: CASSFRTGDEKLFF; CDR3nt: TGTGCCAGCAGTTTCCGAACAGGGGACGAAAAACTGTTTTTT
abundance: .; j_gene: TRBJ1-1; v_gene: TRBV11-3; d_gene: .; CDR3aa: CASSFNRATEAFF; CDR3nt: TGTGCCAGCAGCTTTAACAGGGCCACTGAAGCTTTCTTT
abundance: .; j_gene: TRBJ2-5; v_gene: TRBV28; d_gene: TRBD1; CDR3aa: CASSSPRDRGRAETQYF; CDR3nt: TGTGCCAGCAGTTCCCCAAGGGACAGGGGGCGTGCAGAGACCCAGTACTTC
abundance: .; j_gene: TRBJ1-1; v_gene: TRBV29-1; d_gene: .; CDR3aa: CSYTPAGGYGAFF; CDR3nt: TGCAGCTATACGCCCGCGGGTGGATATGGAGCTTTCTTT
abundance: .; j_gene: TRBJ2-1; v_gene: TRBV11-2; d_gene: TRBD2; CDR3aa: CASSSLAGGVNEQFF; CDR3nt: TGTGCCAGCAGCTCGCTAGCGGGAGGGGTTAATGAGCAGTTCTTC
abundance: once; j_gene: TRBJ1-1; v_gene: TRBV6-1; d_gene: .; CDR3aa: CASSEEQGILTEAFF; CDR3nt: TGTGCCAGCAGTGAAGAGCAGGGAATACTCACTGAAGCTTTCTTT
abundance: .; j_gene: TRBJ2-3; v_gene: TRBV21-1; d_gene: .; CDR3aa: CASSKGLTDTQYF; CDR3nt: TGTGCCAGCAGCAAAGGGCTCACAGATACGCAGTATTTT
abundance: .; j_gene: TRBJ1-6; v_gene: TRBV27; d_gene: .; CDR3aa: CASSLRLSSYNSPLHF; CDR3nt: TGTGCCAGCAGTCTCCGACTGAGCTCCTATAATTCACCCCTCCACTTT
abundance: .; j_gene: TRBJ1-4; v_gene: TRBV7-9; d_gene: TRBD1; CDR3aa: CASSLGDRFATNEKLFF; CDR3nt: TGTGCCAGCAGCTTAGGGGACAGATTTGCAACTAATGAAAAACTGTTTTTT
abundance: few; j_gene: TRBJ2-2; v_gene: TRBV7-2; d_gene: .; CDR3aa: CASSSRGFTGELFF; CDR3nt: TGTGCCAGCAGCTCTAGGGGCTTTACCGGGGAGCTGTTTTTT
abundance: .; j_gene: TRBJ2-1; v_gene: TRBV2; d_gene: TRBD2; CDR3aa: CASSESLLAGSYNEQFF; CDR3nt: TGTGCCAGCAGTGAATCGCTGCTAGCGGGGAGCTACAATGAGCAGTTCTTC
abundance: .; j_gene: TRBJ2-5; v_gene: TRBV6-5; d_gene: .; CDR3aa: CASGRGGGETQYF; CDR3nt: TGTGCCAGCGGGCGGGGAGGAGGTGAGACCCAGTACTTC
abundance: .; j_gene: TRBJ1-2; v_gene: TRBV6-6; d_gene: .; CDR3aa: CASSPPGGKIPNYGYTF; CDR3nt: TGTGCCAGCAGTCCCCCAGGCGGGAAGATTCCGAACTATGGCTACACCTTC
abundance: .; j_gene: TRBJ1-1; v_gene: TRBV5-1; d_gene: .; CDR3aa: CASSWGETEAFF; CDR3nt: TGCGCCAGCAGCTGGGGAGAGACTGAAGCTTTCTTT
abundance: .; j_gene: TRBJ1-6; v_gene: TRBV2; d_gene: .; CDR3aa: CASREGIQYSPLHF; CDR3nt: TGTGCCAGCAGGGAGGGGATCCAATATTCACCCCTCCACTTT
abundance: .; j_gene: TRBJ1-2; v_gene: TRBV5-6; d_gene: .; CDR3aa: CASSSGRASYTF; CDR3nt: TGTGCCAGCAGTTCTGGGCGGGCGAGCTACACCTTC
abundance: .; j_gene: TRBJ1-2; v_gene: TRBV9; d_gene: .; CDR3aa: CASSANAGEGWDGYTF; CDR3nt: TGTGCCAGCAGCGCGAACGCAGGGGAAGGGTGGGATGGCTACACCTTC
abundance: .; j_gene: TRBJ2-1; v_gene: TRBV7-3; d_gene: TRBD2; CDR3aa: CASSLRLAGNNEQFF; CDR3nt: TGTGCCAGCAGCTTGAGACTAGCGGGAAACAATGAGCAGTTCTTC
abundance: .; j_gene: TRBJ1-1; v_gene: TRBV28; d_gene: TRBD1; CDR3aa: CASSPLGQGGTEAFF; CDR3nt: TGTGCCAGCAGTCCCCTCGGACAGGGGGGGACTGAAGCTTTCTTT
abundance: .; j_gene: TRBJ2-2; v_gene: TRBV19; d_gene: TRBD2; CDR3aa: CASSSVAGVGTGELFF; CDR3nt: TGTGCCAGTAGTTCTGTAGCGGGAGTGGGGACCGGGGAGCTGTTTTTT
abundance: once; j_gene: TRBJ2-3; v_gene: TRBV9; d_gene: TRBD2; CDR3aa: CASSSQAGGADTQYF; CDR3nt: TGTGCCAGCAGCTCGCAAGCGGGAGGTGCAGATACGCAGTATTTT
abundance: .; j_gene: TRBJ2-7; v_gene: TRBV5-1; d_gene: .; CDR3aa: CASSLVSQTYEQYF; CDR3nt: TGCGCCAGCAGCTTGGTGTCACAGACCTACGAGCAGTACTTC
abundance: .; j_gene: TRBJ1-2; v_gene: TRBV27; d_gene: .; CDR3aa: CASSSQGYGYTF; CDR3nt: TGTGCCAGCAGTTCACAGGGCTATGGCTACACCTTC
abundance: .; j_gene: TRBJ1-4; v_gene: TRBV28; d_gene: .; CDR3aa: CASTPIPGGPTTNEKLFF; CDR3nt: TGTGCCAGCACGCCAATCCCGGGGGGGCCTACAACTAATGAAAAACTGTTTTTT
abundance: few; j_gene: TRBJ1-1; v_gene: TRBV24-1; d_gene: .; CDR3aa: CATSEATPNTEAFF; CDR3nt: TGTGCCACCAGTGAAGCGACCCCGAACACTGAAGCTTTCTTT
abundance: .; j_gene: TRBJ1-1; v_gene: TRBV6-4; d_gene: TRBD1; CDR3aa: CANDRENTEAFF; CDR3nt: TGTGCCAACGACAGGGAGAACACTGAAGCTTTCTTT
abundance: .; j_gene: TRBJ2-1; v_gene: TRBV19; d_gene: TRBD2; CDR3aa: CASSRASGYNEQFF; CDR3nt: TGTGCCAGTAGTAGGGCTAGCGGCTACAATGAGCAGTTCTTC
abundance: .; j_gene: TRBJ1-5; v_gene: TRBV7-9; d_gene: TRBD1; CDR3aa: CATKDRADQPQHF; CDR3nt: TGTGCCACCAAGGACAGGGCTGACCAGCCCCAGCATTTT
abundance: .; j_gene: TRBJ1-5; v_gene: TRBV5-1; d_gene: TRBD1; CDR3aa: CASSLSTGINQPQHF; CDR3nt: TGCGCCAGCAGCTTGTCGACAGGGATCAATCAGCCCCAGCATTTT
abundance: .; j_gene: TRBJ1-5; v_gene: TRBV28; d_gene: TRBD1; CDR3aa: CASQGQGGNQPQHF; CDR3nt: TGTGCCAGCCAAGGACAGGGTGGCAATCAGCCCCAGCATTTT
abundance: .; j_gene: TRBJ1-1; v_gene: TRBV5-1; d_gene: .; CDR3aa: CASSWRRMRGAGGTEAFF; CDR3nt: TGCGCCAGCAGCTGGCGCCGCATGAGGGGCGCCGGGGGAACTGAAGCTTTCTTT
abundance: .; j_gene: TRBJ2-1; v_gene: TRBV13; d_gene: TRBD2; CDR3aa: CASSAPSGSSYNEQFF; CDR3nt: TGTGCCAGCAGCGCCCCTAGCGGGAGCTCCTACAATGAGCAGTTCTTC
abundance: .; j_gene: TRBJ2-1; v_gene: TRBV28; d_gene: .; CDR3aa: CASSPAGLGRSSYNEQFF; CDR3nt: TGTGCCAGCAGTCCCGCAGGGTTAGGTAGAAGCTCCTACAATGAGCAGTTCTTC
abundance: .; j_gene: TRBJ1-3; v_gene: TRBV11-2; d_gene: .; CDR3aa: CASSFPQVSGNTIYF; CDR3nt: TGTGCCAGCAGCTTCCCGCAGGTCTCTGGAAACACCATATATTTT
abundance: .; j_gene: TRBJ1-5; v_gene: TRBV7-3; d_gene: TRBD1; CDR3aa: CASSPTGDQPQHF; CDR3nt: TGTGCCAGCAGCCCGACAGGGGATCAGCCCCAGCATTTT
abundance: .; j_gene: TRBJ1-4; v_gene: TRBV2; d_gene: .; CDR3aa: CASRQQALLGEKLFF; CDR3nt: TGTGCCAGCAGGCAACAGGCCCTTCTTGGGGAAAAACTGTTTTTT
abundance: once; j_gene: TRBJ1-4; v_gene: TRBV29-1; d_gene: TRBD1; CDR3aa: CSVGQGVNEKLFF; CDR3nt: TGCAGCGTTGGACAGGGTGTCAATGAAAAACTGTTTTTT
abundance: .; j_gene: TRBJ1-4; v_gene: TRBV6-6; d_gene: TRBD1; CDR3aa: CASSPGGGSEKLFF; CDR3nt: TGTGCCAGCAGTCCAGGGGGCGGGAGTGAAAAACTGTTTTTT